Listed below are T cell receptor beta chains from one sample, sequenced in a study of blood T cell repertoires in COVID-19. Assay: immunoSEQ multiplex PCR; the TCRdb copy retains only in-frame clones and omits some. The sample has a few hundred thousand clones, about 85% seen once. Sequencing input: PBMCs or T cells enriched from blood (not recorded which). The receptors derive from a woman in her 50s who had been exposed to COVID-19. Each CDR3 is given with its conserved first and last residue. A D gene is named only where the DNA matches it firmly. The listing skips clone size in some rows; elsewhere it reads once, few, many or a size class.

v_call: TRBV15
clone_size: .
j_call: TRBJ1-1
d_call: .
cdr3_nt: TGTGCCACCAGCGCCAAGCCGGACACTCCTGAAGCTTTCTTT
cdr3_aa: CATSAKPDTPEAFF

v_call: TRBV6-2/TRBV6-3
clone_size: .
j_call: TRBJ1-6
d_call: TRBD1
cdr3_nt: TGTGCCAGCAGTTATGGCCCGGGACAGTATGATTCACCCCTCCACTTT
cdr3_aa: CASSYGPGQYDSPLHF

v_call: TRBV7-8
clone_size: .
j_call: TRBJ2-5
d_call: TRBD2
cdr3_nt: TGTGCCAGCAGCTCGGGCGGGGGGGCCCCGGAGACCCAGTACTTC
cdr3_aa: CASSSGGGAPETQYF

v_call: TRBV2
clone_size: .
j_call: TRBJ1-2
d_call: .
cdr3_nt: TGTGCCAGCAGTGTGGGGCGGCGGGACTACACCTTC
cdr3_aa: CASSVGRRDYTF

v_call: TRBV5-1
clone_size: .
j_call: TRBJ1-1
d_call: TRBD1
cdr3_nt: TGCGCCAGCAGCCGACAAGACAGGGGAAGGGTTGAAGCTTTCTTT
cdr3_aa: CASSRQDRGRVEAFF

v_call: TRBV15
clone_size: .
j_call: TRBJ1-3
d_call: .
cdr3_nt: TGTGCCACCAGCAACAGGGCGAGAGGAAACACCATATATTTT
cdr3_aa: CATSNRARGNTIYF

v_call: TRBV3-1/TRBV3-2
clone_size: .
j_call: TRBJ1-5
d_call: .
cdr3_nt: TGTGCCAGCAGCCCGGAACCCGGGAGGGGTCAGCCCCAGCATTTT
cdr3_aa: CASSPEPGRGQPQHF

v_call: TRBV3-1/TRBV3-2
clone_size: .
j_call: TRBJ1-2
d_call: TRBD1
cdr3_nt: TGTGCCAGCAGCCAATCCGGGACAGGGGAAGGCTACACCTTC
cdr3_aa: CASSQSGTGEGYTF

v_call: TRBV9
clone_size: .
j_call: TRBJ1-1
d_call: .
cdr3_nt: TGTGCCAGCAGCGTAGGGGTCCTTCTCGGGGACACTGAAGCTTTCTTT
cdr3_aa: CASSVGVLLGDTEAFF

v_call: TRBV5-1
clone_size: once
j_call: TRBJ1-1
d_call: .
cdr3_nt: TGCGCCAGCAGCTTGAGGGACAATTGGGGCACTGAAGCTTTCTTT
cdr3_aa: CASSLRDNWGTEAFF

v_call: TRBV7-2
clone_size: .
j_call: TRBJ1-2
d_call: .
cdr3_nt: TGTGCCAGCAGCTTAGAGTATGGGAGGATAGGCTACACCTTC
cdr3_aa: CASSLEYGRIGYTF

v_call: TRBV15
clone_size: .
j_call: TRBJ2-3
d_call: .
cdr3_nt: TGTGCCACCAGCAGAGATGGAGCAGATACGCAGTATTTT
cdr3_aa: CATSRDGADTQYF

v_call: TRBV2
clone_size: .
j_call: TRBJ2-1
d_call: .
cdr3_nt: TGTGCCAGCAGACTTAGCGAGGGGGCCTACAATGAGCAGTTCTTC
cdr3_aa: CASRLSEGAYNEQFF

v_call: TRBV19
clone_size: few
j_call: TRBJ1-1
d_call: TRBD1
cdr3_nt: TGTGCCAGTAGCCGAGGGGGCGGACAGGGGGCTGAAGCTTTCTTT
cdr3_aa: CASSRGGGQGAEAFF

v_call: TRBV6-1
clone_size: .
j_call: TRBJ1-2
d_call: .
cdr3_nt: TGTGCCAGCAGTGAGGAGGGGCCCCCTGAAGGCTACACCTTC
cdr3_aa: CASSEEGPPEGYTF

v_call: TRBV3-1/TRBV3-2
clone_size: once
j_call: TRBJ1-5
d_call: .
cdr3_nt: TGTGCCAGCAGCCAAGAAACGGTCAATCAGCCCCAGCATTTT
cdr3_aa: CASSQETVNQPQHF

v_call: TRBV12-3/TRBV12-4
clone_size: .
j_call: TRBJ1-3
d_call: .
cdr3_nt: TGTGCCAGCAGTTTGGGCCCAAACACCATATATTTT
cdr3_aa: CASSLGPNTIYF

v_call: TRBV7-2
clone_size: few
j_call: TRBJ1-2
d_call: .
cdr3_nt: TGTGCCAGCAGCTTAGAGGGCAGGGCGAGCGGCTACACCTTC
cdr3_aa: CASSLEGRASGYTF

v_call: TRBV10-2
clone_size: few
j_call: TRBJ2-2
d_call: .
cdr3_nt: TGCGCCAGCAGTGAGCGGGTGAACGGGGAGCTGTTTTTT
cdr3_aa: CASSERVNGELFF

v_call: TRBV30
clone_size: .
j_call: TRBJ2-7
d_call: .
cdr3_nt: TGTGCCTGTCACCCTCCCGGGACACCGTACGAGCAGTACTTC
cdr3_aa: CACHPPGTPYEQYF

v_call: TRBV19
clone_size: .
j_call: TRBJ1-2
d_call: .
cdr3_nt: TGTGCCAGTAGTATAGATCTCCGGGGGGCGCAGGGCTACACCTTC
cdr3_aa: CASSIDLRGAQGYTF

v_call: TRBV5-8
clone_size: .
j_call: TRBJ1-1
d_call: .
cdr3_nt: TGTGCCAGCAGCCTTAAAGTAACAGGGAACACTGAAGCTTTCTTT
cdr3_aa: CASSLKVTGNTEAFF

v_call: TRBV2
clone_size: few
j_call: TRBJ2-2
d_call: .
cdr3_nt: TGTGCCAGCAAGGCCAGGGCGAACACCGGGGAGCTGTTTTTT
cdr3_aa: CASKARANTGELFF

v_call: TRBV11-2
clone_size: .
j_call: TRBJ1-2
d_call: .
cdr3_nt: TGTGCCAGCAGCAGAACAGGGATTAATGCAGTGGGTGGCTACACCTTC
cdr3_aa: CASSRTGINAVGGYTF

v_call: TRBV9
clone_size: .
j_call: TRBJ1-1
d_call: TRBD1
cdr3_nt: TGTGCCAGCAGCGCCGGGACAGGGGGCCGGATGAACACTGAAGCTTTCTTT
cdr3_aa: CASSAGTGGRMNTEAFF

v_call: TRBV5-5
clone_size: .
j_call: TRBJ1-5
d_call: TRBD1
cdr3_nt: TGTGCCAGCAGCCCCGGGACAGGGGTACCCCCCAGCAATCAGCCCCAGCATTTT
cdr3_aa: CASSPGTGVPPSNQPQHF

v_call: TRBV19
clone_size: .
j_call: TRBJ1-5
d_call: .
cdr3_nt: TGTGCCAGTAGTACTGGGACAAGACTTAGCAATCAGCCCCAGCATTTT
cdr3_aa: CASSTGTRLSNQPQHF

v_call: TRBV19
clone_size: .
j_call: TRBJ1-2
d_call: .
cdr3_nt: TGTGCCAGCCGGGGGTTCAGCCTGGACTATGGCTACACCTTC
cdr3_aa: CASRGFSLDYGYTF

v_call: TRBV10-1
clone_size: .
j_call: TRBJ2-3
d_call: .
cdr3_nt: TGCGCCAGCAGTTCCGGGACTCTGGGCAAGGATACGCAGTATTTT
cdr3_aa: CASSSGTLGKDTQYF

v_call: TRBV4-3
clone_size: .
j_call: TRBJ1-1
d_call: .
cdr3_nt: TGCGCCAGCAGCCGCACAGGTGGCACTGAAGCTTTCTTT
cdr3_aa: CASSRTGGTEAFF

v_call: TRBV5-4
clone_size: .
j_call: TRBJ1-6
d_call: .
cdr3_nt: TGTGCCAGCAGGTTCGGAGGGAGCTCCTATAATTCACCCCTCCACTTT
cdr3_aa: CASRFGGSSYNSPLHF

v_call: TRBV7-9
clone_size: .
j_call: TRBJ1-5
d_call: TRBD1
cdr3_nt: TGTGCCAGCAGCTCCTCAGGGGGCGTGGGCAATCAGCCCCAGCATTTT
cdr3_aa: CASSSSGGVGNQPQHF

v_call: TRBV29-1
clone_size: .
j_call: TRBJ1-4
d_call: .
cdr3_nt: TGCAGCGCGGGGCAGGGATGGGGTGAAAAACTGTTTTTT
cdr3_aa: CSAGQGWGEKLFF

v_call: TRBV10-3
clone_size: .
j_call: TRBJ1-1
d_call: .
cdr3_nt: TGTGCCATCAGTCGAATGGAGGGGAAAGCTTTCTTT
cdr3_aa: CAISRMEGKAFF

v_call: TRBV18
clone_size: .
j_call: TRBJ1-2
d_call: .
cdr3_nt: TGTGCCAGCTCACTGTCCCCACTAAGGGGGAAGGACGGCTACACCTTC
cdr3_aa: CASSLSPLRGKDGYTF

v_call: TRBV7-2
clone_size: .
j_call: TRBJ2-5
d_call: TRBD2
cdr3_nt: TGTGCCAGCAGCTTAACTAGCGGGGTTCAAGAGACCCAGTACTTC
cdr3_aa: CASSLTSGVQETQYF

v_call: TRBV30
clone_size: .
j_call: TRBJ2-3
d_call: .
cdr3_nt: TGTGCCTGGACCCCTCCGGGGGGCAGGGGTACAGATACGCAGTATTTT
cdr3_aa: CAWTPPGGRGTDTQYF

v_call: TRBV6-5
clone_size: .
j_call: TRBJ1-1
d_call: .
cdr3_nt: TGTGCCAGCAGTTATGGTCTGGACTGGGGGGATACTGAAGCTTTCTTT
cdr3_aa: CASSYGLDWGDTEAFF

v_call: TRBV7-2
clone_size: .
j_call: TRBJ1-1
d_call: .
cdr3_nt: TGTGCCAGCAGAGCCAGTGGGCAGTCTGAAGCTTTCTTT
cdr3_aa: CASRASGQSEAFF

v_call: TRBV2
clone_size: .
j_call: TRBJ1-3
d_call: TRBD1
cdr3_nt: TGTGCCAGCAGCCCGTACCGACAGGGCTCTGGAAACACCATATATTTT
cdr3_aa: CASSPYRQGSGNTIYF

v_call: TRBV11-1
clone_size: .
j_call: TRBJ2-3
d_call: .
cdr3_nt: TGTGCCAGCAGCTTAATGACAGCCAATCCAGATACGCAGTATTTT
cdr3_aa: CASSLMTANPDTQYF

v_call: TRBV15
clone_size: .
j_call: TRBJ2-7
d_call: TRBD1
cdr3_nt: TGTGCCACCAGCGGGGGACAGGGGCCCTACGAGCAGTACTTC
cdr3_aa: CATSGGQGPYEQYF

v_call: TRBV7-2
clone_size: .
j_call: TRBJ1-2
d_call: TRBD1
cdr3_nt: TGTGCCAGCAGCCTTAGGGGGCCCGATCGGGGCTACACCTTC
cdr3_aa: CASSLRGPDRGYTF

v_call: TRBV7-9
clone_size: .
j_call: TRBJ1-4
d_call: .
cdr3_nt: TGTGCCAGCAGCGTCACCGGGACAACTAATGAAAAACTGTTTTTT
cdr3_aa: CASSVTGTTNEKLFF

v_call: TRBV24-1
clone_size: .
j_call: TRBJ2-3
d_call: TRBD1
cdr3_nt: TGTGCCACCAGTGACCCCGGGACAGACCCCTCAGATACGCAGTATTTT
cdr3_aa: CATSDPGTDPSDTQYF

v_call: TRBV19
clone_size: .
j_call: TRBJ2-4
d_call: TRBD2
cdr3_nt: TGTGCCAGTAGTGTCCTTCATAGCGGGGGGAAAAACATTCAGTACTTC
cdr3_aa: CASSVLHSGGKNIQYF

v_call: TRBV7-2
clone_size: .
j_call: TRBJ2-6
d_call: .
cdr3_nt: TGTGCCAGCAGCTTATTCTGGAGCTCTGGGGCCAACGTCCTGACTTTC
cdr3_aa: CASSLFWSSGANVLTF

v_call: TRBV5-6
clone_size: .
j_call: TRBJ1-2
d_call: .
cdr3_nt: TGTGCCAGCAGCTTGGCCCCAGACAGGTGGAGAGGCTACACCTTC
cdr3_aa: CASSLAPDRWRGYTF

v_call: TRBV6-5
clone_size: .
j_call: TRBJ1-6
d_call: TRBD1
cdr3_nt: TGTGCCAGCCGACGGGGACAGGATAATTCACCCCTCCACTTT
cdr3_aa: CASRRGQDNSPLHF

v_call: TRBV10-1
clone_size: .
j_call: TRBJ2-7
d_call: TRBD1
cdr3_nt: TGCGCCAGCAGCGGGACAGGCTACGAGCAGTACTTC
cdr3_aa: CASSGTGYEQYF

v_call: TRBV10-3
clone_size: .
j_call: TRBJ2-3
d_call: TRBD2
cdr3_nt: TGTGCCATCACCCCTGGACTAGCGGGGGCCACAGATACGCAGTATTTT
cdr3_aa: CAITPGLAGATDTQYF